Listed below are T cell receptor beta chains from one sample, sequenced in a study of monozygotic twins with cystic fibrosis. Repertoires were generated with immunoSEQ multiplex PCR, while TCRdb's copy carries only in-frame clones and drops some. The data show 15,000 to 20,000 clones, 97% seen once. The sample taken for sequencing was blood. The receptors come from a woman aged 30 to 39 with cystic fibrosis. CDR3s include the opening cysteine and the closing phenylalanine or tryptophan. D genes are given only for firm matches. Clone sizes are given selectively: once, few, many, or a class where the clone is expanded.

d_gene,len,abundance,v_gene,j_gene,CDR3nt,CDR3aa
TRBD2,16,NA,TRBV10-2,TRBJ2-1,TGCGCCAGCAGTGACCCTCTCGCGGGGGGGCTCAATGAGCAGTTCTTC,CASSDPLAGGLNEQFF
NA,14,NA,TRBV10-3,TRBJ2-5,TGTGCCATCAGTGAGCCACCAGGGTTCTCGGCCCAGTACTTC,CAISEPPGFSAQYF
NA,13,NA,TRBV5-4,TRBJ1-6,TGTGCCAGCAGCTTGGACAGCCAGGGTCCCCTCCACTTT,CASSLDSQGPLHF
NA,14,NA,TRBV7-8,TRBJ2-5,TGTGCCAGCAGCTTAGTGGAGACAAAAGAGACCCAGTACTTC,CASSLVETKETQYF
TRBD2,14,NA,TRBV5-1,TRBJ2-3,TGCGCCAGCAGTCCCAGCGGGGTAGCAGATACGCAGTATTTT,CASSPSGVADTQYF
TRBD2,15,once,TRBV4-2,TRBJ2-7,TGTGCCAGCAGCCAAGATAGCGGGGGGGCCTACGAGCAGTACTTC,CASSQDSGGAYEQYF
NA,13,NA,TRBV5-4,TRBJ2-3,TGTGCCAGCAGCTTGGGGCCCACAGATACGCAGTATTTT,CASSLGPTDTQYF
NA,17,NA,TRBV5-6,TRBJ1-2,TGTGCCAGCAGCTCCCGGCCATCAGGGGTGGTTGGGGATGGCTACACCTTC,CASSSRPSGVVGDGYTF
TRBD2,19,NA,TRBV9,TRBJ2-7,TGTGCCAGCAGCGGACCTACTCCTTTTAGCGGGGGCTTCTCCTACGAGCAGTACTTC,CASSGPTPFSGGFSYEQYF
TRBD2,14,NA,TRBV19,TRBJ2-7,TGTGCCAGTAGCAGCACTAGCGGGGGATACGAGCAGTACTTC,CASSSTSGGYEQYF
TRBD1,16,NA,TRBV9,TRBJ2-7,TGTGCCAGCAGCGGAGTCAGCGGGCAGGGGGCGTACGAGCAGTACTTC,CASSGVSGQGAYEQYF
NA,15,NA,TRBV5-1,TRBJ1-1,TGCGCCAGCAGCTTGGGCGCAGGGGACTACACTGAAGCTTTCTTT,CASSLGAGDYTEAFF
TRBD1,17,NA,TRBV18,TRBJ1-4,TGTGCCAGCTCACCGGGACAGGGGAATCGTGATAATGAAAAACTGTTTTTT,CASSPGQGNRDNEKLFF
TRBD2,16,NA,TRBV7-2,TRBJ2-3,TGTGCCAGCAGCTTAGTAGCGGGGGGGCCGTTAGATACGCAGTATTTT,CASSLVAGGPLDTQYF
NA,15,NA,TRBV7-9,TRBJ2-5,TGTGCCAGCAGCTTAGCGTTCCCTAGCCTAAACACCCAGTACTTC,CASSLAFPSLNTQYF
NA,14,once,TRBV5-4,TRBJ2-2,TGTGCCAGCAAAAAGGGCGGCGACACCGGGGAGCTGTTTTTT,CASKKGGDTGELFF